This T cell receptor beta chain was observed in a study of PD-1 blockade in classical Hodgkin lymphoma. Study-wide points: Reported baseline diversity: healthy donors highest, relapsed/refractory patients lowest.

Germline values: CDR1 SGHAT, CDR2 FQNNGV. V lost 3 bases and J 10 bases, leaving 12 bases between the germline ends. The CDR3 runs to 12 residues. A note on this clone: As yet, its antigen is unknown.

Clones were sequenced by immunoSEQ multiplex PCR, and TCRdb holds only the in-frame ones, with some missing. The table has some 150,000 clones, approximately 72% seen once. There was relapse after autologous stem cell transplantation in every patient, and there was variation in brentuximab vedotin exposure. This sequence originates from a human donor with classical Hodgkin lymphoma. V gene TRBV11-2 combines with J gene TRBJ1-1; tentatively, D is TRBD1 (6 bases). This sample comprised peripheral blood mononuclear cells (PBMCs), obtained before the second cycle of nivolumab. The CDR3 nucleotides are TGTGCCAGCAGCTTGGAACAGGGAGGAGCTTTCTTT. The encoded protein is CASSLEQGGAFF.